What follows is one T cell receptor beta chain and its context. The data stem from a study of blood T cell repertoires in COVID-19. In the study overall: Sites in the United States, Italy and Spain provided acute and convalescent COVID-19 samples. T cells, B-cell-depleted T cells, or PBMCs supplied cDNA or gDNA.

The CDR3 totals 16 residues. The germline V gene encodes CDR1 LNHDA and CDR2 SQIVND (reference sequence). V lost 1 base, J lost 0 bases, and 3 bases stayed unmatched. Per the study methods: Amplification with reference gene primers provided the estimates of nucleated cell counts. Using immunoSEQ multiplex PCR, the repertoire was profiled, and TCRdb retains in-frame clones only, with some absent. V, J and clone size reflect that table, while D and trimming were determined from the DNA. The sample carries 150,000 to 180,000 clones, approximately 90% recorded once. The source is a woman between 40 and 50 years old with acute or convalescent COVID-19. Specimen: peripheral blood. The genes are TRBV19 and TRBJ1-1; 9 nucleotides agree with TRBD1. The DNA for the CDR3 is TGTGCCAGTAGTATAGGGGGACAGGGCGTGAACACTGAAGCTTTCTTT. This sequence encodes CASSIGGQGVNTEAFF. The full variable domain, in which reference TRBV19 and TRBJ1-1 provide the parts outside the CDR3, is DGGITQSPKYLFRKEGQNVTLSCEQNLNHDAMYWYRQDPGQGLRLIYYSQIVNDFQKGDIAEGYSVSREKKESFPLTVTSAQKNPTAFYLCASSIGGQGVNTEAFFGQGTRLTVV.